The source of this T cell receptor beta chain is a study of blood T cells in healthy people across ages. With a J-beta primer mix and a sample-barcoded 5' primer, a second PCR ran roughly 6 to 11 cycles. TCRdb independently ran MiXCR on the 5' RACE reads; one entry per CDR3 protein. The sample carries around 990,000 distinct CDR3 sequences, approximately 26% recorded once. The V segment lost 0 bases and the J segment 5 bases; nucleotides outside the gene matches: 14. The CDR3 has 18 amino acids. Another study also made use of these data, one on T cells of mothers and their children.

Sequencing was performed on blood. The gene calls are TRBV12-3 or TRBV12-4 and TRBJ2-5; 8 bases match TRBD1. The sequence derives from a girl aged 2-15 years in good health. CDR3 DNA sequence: TGTGCCAGCAGTTTAGCGCTGGCAGGGGGCCCGAAGGCGGAGACCCAGTACTTC. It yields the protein CASSLALAGGPKAETQYF.